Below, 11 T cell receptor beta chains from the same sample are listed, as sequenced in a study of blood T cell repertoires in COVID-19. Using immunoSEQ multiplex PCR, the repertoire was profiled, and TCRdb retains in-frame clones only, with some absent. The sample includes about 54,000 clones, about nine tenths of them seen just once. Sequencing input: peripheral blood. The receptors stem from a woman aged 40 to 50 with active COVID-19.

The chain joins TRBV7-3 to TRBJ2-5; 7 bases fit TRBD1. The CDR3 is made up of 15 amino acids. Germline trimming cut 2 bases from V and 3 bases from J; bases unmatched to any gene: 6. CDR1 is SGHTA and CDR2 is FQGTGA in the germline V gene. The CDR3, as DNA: TGTGCCAGCAGCTTACAAGGGACAGCCAAAGAGACCCAGTACTTC. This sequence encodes CASSLQGTAKETQYF.

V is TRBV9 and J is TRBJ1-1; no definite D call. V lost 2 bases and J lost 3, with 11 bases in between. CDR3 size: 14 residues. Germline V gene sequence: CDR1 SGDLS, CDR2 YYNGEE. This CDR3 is CASSVVLGDTEAFF. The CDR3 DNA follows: TGTGCCAGCAGCGTCGTGTTGGGAGACACTGAAGCTTTCTTT.

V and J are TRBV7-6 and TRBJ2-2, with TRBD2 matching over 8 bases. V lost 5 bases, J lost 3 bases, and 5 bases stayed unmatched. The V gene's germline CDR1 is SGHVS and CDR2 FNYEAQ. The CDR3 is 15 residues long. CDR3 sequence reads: CASSPRRGDTGELFF. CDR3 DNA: TGTGCCAGCAGCCCAAGGCGGGGGGACACCGGGGAGCTGTTTTTT.

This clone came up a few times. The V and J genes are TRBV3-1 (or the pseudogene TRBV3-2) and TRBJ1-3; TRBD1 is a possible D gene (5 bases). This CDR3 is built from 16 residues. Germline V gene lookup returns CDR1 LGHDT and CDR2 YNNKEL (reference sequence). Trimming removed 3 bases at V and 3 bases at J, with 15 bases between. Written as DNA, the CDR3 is TGTGCCAGCAGCCAGGGGGTCGGGGGAAGTGGAAACACCATATATTTT. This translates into CASSQGVGGSGNTIYF.

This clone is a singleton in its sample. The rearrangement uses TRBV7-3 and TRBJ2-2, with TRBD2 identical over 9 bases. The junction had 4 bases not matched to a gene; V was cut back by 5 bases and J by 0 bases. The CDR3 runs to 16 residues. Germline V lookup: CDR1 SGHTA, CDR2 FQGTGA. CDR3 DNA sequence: TGTGCCAGCAGCCCACTAGCGGGTTCGAACACCGGGGAGCTGTTTTTT. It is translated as CASSPLAGSNTGELFF.

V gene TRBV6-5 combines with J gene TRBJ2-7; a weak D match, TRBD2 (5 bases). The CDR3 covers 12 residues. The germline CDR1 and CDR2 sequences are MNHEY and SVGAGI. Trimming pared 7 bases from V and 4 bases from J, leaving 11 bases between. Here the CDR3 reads CASKEREYEQYF. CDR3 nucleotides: TGTGCCAGCAAAGAACGGGAATACGAGCAGTACTTC.

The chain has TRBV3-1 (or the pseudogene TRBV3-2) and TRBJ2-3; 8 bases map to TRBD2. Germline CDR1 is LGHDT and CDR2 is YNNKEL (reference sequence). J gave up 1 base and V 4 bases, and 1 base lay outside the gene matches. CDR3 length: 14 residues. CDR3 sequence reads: CASSPTSGTDTQYF. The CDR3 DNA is TGTGCCAGCAGCCCGACTAGCGGCACAGATACGCAGTATTTT.

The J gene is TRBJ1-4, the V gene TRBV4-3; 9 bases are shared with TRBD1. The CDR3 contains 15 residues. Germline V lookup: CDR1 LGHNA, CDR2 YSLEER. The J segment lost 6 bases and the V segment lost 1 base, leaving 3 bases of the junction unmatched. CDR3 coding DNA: TGCGCCAGCAGCCAAGCACAGGGGGCCTATGAAAAACTGTTTTTT. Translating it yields CASSQAQGAYEKLFF.

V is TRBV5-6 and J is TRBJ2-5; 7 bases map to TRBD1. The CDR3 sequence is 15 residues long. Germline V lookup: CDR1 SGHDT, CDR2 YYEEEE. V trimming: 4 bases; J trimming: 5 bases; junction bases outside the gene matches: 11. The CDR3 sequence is CASSLLPTGRETQYF. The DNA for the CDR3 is TGTGCCAGCAGCCTGCTGCCGACAGGGCGGGAGACCCAGTACTTC. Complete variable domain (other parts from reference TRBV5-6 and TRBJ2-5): DAGVTQSPTHLIKTRGQQVTLRCSPKSGHDTVSWYQQALGQGPQFIFQYYEEEERQRGNFPDRFSGHQFPNYSSELNVNALLLGDSALYLCASSLLPTGRETQYFGPGTRLLVL.

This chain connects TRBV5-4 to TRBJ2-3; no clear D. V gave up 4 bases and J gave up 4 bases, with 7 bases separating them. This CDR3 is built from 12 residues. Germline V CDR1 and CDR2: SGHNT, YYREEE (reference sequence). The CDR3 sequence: CASSHVADTQYF. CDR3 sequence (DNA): TGTGCCAGCAGCCATGTTGCAGATACGCAGTATTTT.

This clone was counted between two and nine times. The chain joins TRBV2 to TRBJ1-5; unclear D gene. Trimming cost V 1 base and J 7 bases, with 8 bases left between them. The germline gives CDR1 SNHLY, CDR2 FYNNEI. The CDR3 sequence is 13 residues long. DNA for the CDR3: TGTGCCAGCAGTGAAGGAGGAGGGCAGCCCCAGCATTTT. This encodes CASSEGGGQPQHF.